The 7 T cell receptor beta chains given below trace back to one sample, sequenced in a study of beta chain features in type 1 diabetes. Every isolated RNA sample was fully reverse transcribed, so sequencing captured expressed TCRB transcripts. Method: immunoSEQ multiplex PCR; TCRdb's copy keeps in-frame clones and lacks some. The data show roughly 250,000 clones, with around 9.6% seen just once and under 0.035% held by the top ten. The sequenced material came from naive CD4+ T cells from blood. These receptors all come from a woman between 18 and 29 years old in good health.

The chain couples TRBV19 to TRBJ2-1; TRBD2 matches at 10 bases. V trimming: 6 bases; J trimming: 0 bases; junction bases outside the gene matches: 5. The CDR3 runs to 16 residues. Looked up from germline, CDR1 is LNHDA and CDR2 is SQIVND (reference sequence). This CDR3 is CASSKTSGRSYNEQFF. CDR3 nucleotide sequence: TGTGCCAGTAGCAAGACTAGCGGGCGCTCCTACAATGAGCAGTTCTTC. Variable domain in full (rest from reference TRBV19 and TRBJ2-1): DGGITQSPKYLFRKEGQNVTLSCEQNLNHDAMYWYRQDPGQGLRLIYYSQIVNDFQKGDIAEGYSVSREKKESFPLTVTSAQKNPTAFYLCASSKTSGRSYNEQFFGPGTRLTVL.

This clone was observed a few times. The V call is TRBV4-2, the J call TRBJ2-2; 7 nucleotides line up with TRBD1. Germline V CDR1 and CDR2: LGHNA, YNFKEQ. The junction had 0 bases not matched to a gene; V was cut back by 5 bases and J by 0 bases. The CDR3 runs 14 residues. CDR3 nucleotides: TGTGCCAGCAGCGGGACAGCGAACACCGGGGAGCTGTTTTTT. Residues: CASSGTANTGELFF.

This clone was seen a few times. The CDR3 nucleotides read TGCAGCGACGCGACTACAGGGGGCATGAGCACTGAAGCTTTCTTT. This translates into CSDATTGGMSTEAFF. The rearrangement joins TRBV29-1 to TRBJ1-1, with 9 bases lining up with TRBD1. Unmatched junction bases numbered 13, after V lost 7 bases and J lost 4 bases. CDR3 length: 15 amino acids. CDR1 and CDR2 (germline): SQVTM, ANQGSEA.

Only a few counts were recorded for this clone. V is TRBV10-3 and J is TRBJ2-7, with 11 nucleotides matching TRBD1. The ends lost 11 bases at V and 4 bases at J; junction bases unmatched: 13. Looked up from germline, CDR1 is ENHRY and CDR2 is SYGVKD. This CDR3 spans 15 amino acids. This chain's CDR3 is CAAQGGGTGGYEQYF. The CDR3 DNA follows: TGTGCCGCCCAAGGTGGGGGGACAGGGGGTTACGAGCAGTACTTC.

The V and J genes are TRBV6-1 and TRBJ2-2; 8 nucleotides align to TRBD1. In germline, CDR1 is MNHNS, CDR2 SASEGT. The CDR3 is 15 amino acids. Trimming removed 6 bases from V and 3 bases from J; junction bases left unmatched: 6. CDR3 loop: CASRRQGTYTGELFF. The CDR3 DNA reads as TGTGCCAGCAGGCGACAGGGGACCTACACCGGGGAGCTGTTTTTT.

This clone appeared many times. The DNA of the CDR3 is TGTGCCAGCAGCGCGCAAGCCAGGGCGACCTACAATGAGCAGTTCTTC. Protein product: CASSAQARATYNEQFF. This chain uses TRBV7-2 with TRBJ2-1; D might be TRBD1 (5 bases). Germline V CDR1 and CDR2: SGHTA, FQGNSA. The CDR3 runs 16 residues. The V end was cut by 5 bases, the J end by 2 bases, with 16 bases between. Variable domain in full (rest from reference TRBV7-2 and TRBJ2-1): GAGVSQSPSNKVTEKGKDVELRCDPISGHTALYWYRQSLGQGLEFLIYFQGNSAPDKSGLPSDRFSAERTGGSVSTLTIQRTQQEDSAVYLCASSAQARATYNEQFFGPGTRLTVL.

This clone was counted between two and nine times. V is TRBV6-1 and J is TRBJ1-3; D perhaps matches TRBD1 (6 bases). The CDR3 covers 14 residues. With 5 bases removed from V and 0 bases from J, the gap between germline ends came to 8 bases. Germline values: CDR1 MNHNS, CDR2 SASEGT. DNA of the CDR3: TGTGCCAGCAGTTTGACAGGCTCTGGAAACACCATATATTTT. Its translation is CASSLTGSGNTIYF.